The 26 T cell receptor beta chains reported below all come from one sample, sequenced in a study of blood T cell repertoires in COVID-19. Clones were sequenced by immunoSEQ multiplex PCR, and TCRdb holds only the in-frame ones, with some missing. This table holds fewer than 150,000 clones, 75% to 90% found once. The sequencing sample was made of peripheral blood. Receptors were obtained from a human donor in a cohort sampled during active COVID-19.

The chain links TRBV19 to TRBJ2-7; 7 nucleotides line up with TRBD2. Trimming took 3 bases from V and 6 from J; bases not matched to a gene: 29. Germline-derived CDR1 and CDR2 are LNHDA and SQIVND (reference sequence). The CDR3 runs to 21 residues. CDR3 residues: CASSIERGGYTSKVGMSEQYF. CDR3 bases: TGTGCCAGTAGTATCGAAAGGGGAGGGTACACGTCAAAGGTGGGTATGAGCGAGCAGTACTTC.

The rearrangement links TRBV11-3 to TRBJ1-2; TRBD1 matches 7 bases. After removal of 6 bases from V and 7 bases from J, the junction contained 8 bases not matched to a gene. This CDR3 has 13 residues. Germline values: CDR1 SGHNT, CDR2 YENEEA. Here the CDR3 reads CASSASGGSGYTF. The CDR3 nucleotides are TGTGCCAGCAGTGCCTCAGGGGGTAGTGGCTACACCTTC.

This chain connects TRBV2 to TRBJ1-5; TRBD1 agrees at 7 bases. The germline gives CDR1 SNHLY, CDR2 FYNNEI. Trimming at V came to 6 bases and at J to 4 bases, leaving 9 bases not matched to a gene. This CDR3 contains 15 residues. CDR3 DNA sequence: TGTGCCAGCAGGTATACAGGGGTTGGAAATCAGCCCCAGCATTTT. This encodes CASRYTGVGNQPQHF.

The rearrangement joins TRBV24-1 to TRBJ2-1, with 9 bases lining up with TRBD1. The V segment lost 7 bases and the J segment 9 bases; nucleotides outside the gene matches: 12. Per the germline V gene, CDR1 is KGHDR and CDR2 is SFDVKD. The CDR3 has 15 amino acids. Here the CDR3 DNA reads TGTGCCACCAGGAGTGGGGGGACAGGGACTGGTGAGCAGTTCTTC. Protein sequence: CATRSGGTGTGEQFF.

This clone was seen a single time. The chain couples TRBV7-6 to TRBJ1-1; 9 bases map to TRBD1. V lost 5 bases to trimming and J lost 8 bases; unmatched junction nucleotides: 6. The V gene's germline CDR1 is SGHVS and CDR2 FNYEAQ. There are 13 residues in the CDR3. The CDR3 region is CASSRGQGIEAFF. The CDR3 DNA reads as TGTGCCAGCAGCCGCGGACAGGGGATCGAAGCTTTCTTT.

The V and J genes are TRBV11-2 and TRBJ2-4; 9 nucleotides agree with TRBD2. Looked up from germline, CDR1 is SGHAT and CDR2 is FQNNGV. The CDR3 is 15 residues long. V lost 4 bases to trimming and J lost 6 bases; unmatched junction nucleotides: 7. The CDR3 spells CASSWAGGRVNIQYF. The CDR3 bases are TGTGCCAGCAGCTGGGCTGGCGGGAGGGTAAACATTCAGTACTTC.

This rearrangement joins TRBV6-5 to TRBJ1-1, with D maybe TRBD1 (5 bases). Trimming took 7 bases from V and 4 from J, leaving 10 bases between them. Germline CDR1 is MNHEY and CDR2 is SVGAGI. CDR3 length: 12 amino acids. The CDR3 is CASTPGGTEAFF. The CDR3 DNA reads as TGTGCCAGCACTCCCGGGGGCACTGAAGCTTTCTTT.

The chain employs TRBV4-2 and TRBJ2-2, with 10 bases fitting TRBD2. The CDR3 loop spans 14 amino acids. V trimming: 6 bases; J trimming: 6 bases; junction bases outside the gene matches: 4. Germline CDR1 is LGHNA and CDR2 is YNFKEQ. Written as DNA, the CDR3 is TGTGCCAGCAGGCTAGCGGGAGAGGCCGGGGAGCTGTTTTTT. Translated: CASRLAGEAGELFF.

V and J are TRBV28 and TRBJ2-6, with a tentative D call TRBD1 (5 bases). CDR3 length equals 15 residues. V lost 6 bases and J lost 1, with 10 bases in between. CDR1 is MDHEN, CDR2 SYDVKM, per germline. CDR3 sequence: CASREQVSGANVLTF. For the CDR3, the DNA is TGTGCCAGCAGGGAACAGGTTTCTGGGGCCAACGTCCTGACTTTC.

The chain combines TRBV19 with TRBJ1-5; weak D call: TRBD1 (6 bases). The ends were cut back, 4 bases at V and 6 bases at J, with 13 bases in the middle. This CDR3 is 14 amino acids long. CDR1 and CDR2 from the germline V gene are LNHDA and SQIVND (reference sequence). The DNA of the CDR3 is TGTGCCAGTAGTAGGGGGCCAGGTAGTCAGCCCCAGCATTTT. Residues: CASSRGPGSQPQHF.

This chain's CDR3 is CASSQGTTYNEQFF. The CDR3, as DNA: TGTGCCAGCAGCCAAGGGACTACATACAATGAGCAGTTCTTC. The chain joins TRBV7-9 to TRBJ2-1; 7 positions agree with TRBD2. There are 14 residues in the CDR3. Germline V gene data show CDR1 as SEHNR and CDR2 as FQNEAQ (reference sequence). The J segment lost 4 bases and the V segment lost 5 bases, leaving 5 bases of the junction unmatched.

The sample holds a few counts of this clone. The chain uses TRBV5-1 and TRBJ1-6, with 7 bases aligning to TRBD1. Germline lookup yields CDR1 SGHRS and CDR2 YFSETQ. The trim removed 5 bases at V and 0 bases at J, leaving 5 bases unmatched. This CDR3 contains 16 residues. CDR3 amino acids: CASRRQGGSYNSPLHF. As DNA, the CDR3 is TGCGCCAGCAGAAGACAGGGTGGCTCCTATAATTCACCCCTCCACTTT.

This chain links TRBV5-1 with TRBJ2-2, with 12 bases matching TRBD2. The CDR3 totals 16 residues. V shed 4 bases, J shed 10 bases, and the junction held 11 bases outside the gene matches. Germline CDR1 and CDR2: SGHRS and YFSETQ. CDR3: CASSGASGGASVELFF. The CDR3 nucleotides read TGCGCCAGCAGCGGAGCTAGCGGGGGGGCCTCCGTGGAGCTGTTTTTT.

The rearrangement links TRBV20-1 to TRBJ2-7, with a possible D match to TRBD1 (6 bases). CDR1 DFQATT and CDR2 SNEGSKA come from the germline V gene (reference sequence). The CDR3 runs 11 residues. Written as DNA, the CDR3 is TGCAGAGCCTCCTCAGGGGCCGAGCAGTACTTC. Protein sequence: CRASSGAEQYF.

This clone was picked up one time. The chain recombines TRBV19 with TRBJ1-1; TRBD1 aligns across 10 bases. The CDR3 is 16 residues long. V dropped 7 bases and J dropped 6; count of bases not matched to a gene: 14. Germline V gene lookup returns CDR1 LNHDA and CDR2 SQIVND (reference sequence). The DNA for the CDR3 is TGTGCCAGTAACGATCTGACAGGGGGCGCGTGGTCTGAAGCTTTCTTT. Protein sequence: CASNDLTGGAWSEAFF. Looking up the rest from reference TRBV19 and TRBJ1-1 gives the full variable domain: DGGITQSPKYLFRKEGQNVTLSCEQNLNHDAMYWYRQDPGQGLRLIYYSQIVNDFQKGDIAEGYSVSREKKESFPLTVTSAQKNPTAFYLCASNDLTGGAWSEAFFGQGTRLTVV.

This chain joins TRBV7-2 and TRBJ1-6, with unresolved D. This CDR3 comprises 12 residues. Trimming took 5 bases from V and 9 from J, leaving 8 bases between them. Per germline, CDR1 SGHTA and CDR2 FQGNSA. The CDR3 DNA sequence: TGTGCCAGCAGCGAAGTAGCTTCACCCCTCCACTTT. The encoded protein is CASSEVASPLHF.

The rearrangement links TRBV30 to TRBJ1-1; D uncertain. The CDR3 consists of 14 residues. The V end was cut by 0 bases, the J end by 6 bases, with 14 bases between. The germline gives CDR1 GTSNPN, CDR2 SVGIG (reference sequence). CDR3 region: CAWSVRRGNPEAFF. The DNA for the CDR3 is TGTGCCTGGAGTGTACGTCGGGGTAACCCTGAAGCTTTCTTT.

V usage is TRBV6-5 and J usage is TRBJ1-2; TRBD1 matches 9 bases. The CDR3 sequence is 14 residues long. V lost 5 bases to trimming and J lost 1 base; unmatched junction nucleotides: 2. Germline V CDR1 and CDR2: MNHEY, SVGAGI. The CDR3 region is CASSPDRGNYGYTF. CDR3 nucleotide sequence: TGTGCCAGCAGTCCGGACAGGGGTAACTATGGCTACACCTTC.

The chain has TRBV19 and TRBJ1-1, with 9 nucleotides matching TRBD1. Germline V gene lookup returns CDR1 LNHDA and CDR2 SQIVND (reference sequence). With 3 bases clipped from V and 6 bases from J, the junction kept 5 bases outside the gene matches. This CDR3 region has 14 residues. The CDR3 here is CASSIWDRVPEAFF. The DNA of the CDR3 is TGTGCCAGTAGTATCTGGGACAGGGTCCCTGAAGCTTTCTTT.

This chain joins TRBV2 and TRBJ1-2; 8 bases are shared with TRBD1. V was pared by 5 bases and J by 5 bases, with 13 bases of the junction left unmatched. CDR3 size: 16 residues. Germline values: CDR1 SNHLY, CDR2 FYNNEI. The CDR3 nucleotides read TGTGCCAGCAGTCTACGATCAGGGGGCGCGGGGTATGGCTACACCTTC. Translating it yields CASSLRSGGAGYGYTF.

The rearrangement joins TRBV2 to TRBJ2-1; 9 bases are shared with TRBD2. With 8 bases clipped from V and 5 bases from J, the junction kept 10 bases outside the gene matches. CDR3 length: 15 residues. CDR1 is SNHLY, CDR2 FYNNEI, per germline. The CDR3 sequence is CASRPRLAVNNEQFF. DNA for the CDR3: TGTGCCAGCCGGCCGAGACTAGCGGTGAACAATGAGCAGTTCTTC.

The chain uses TRBV10-3 and TRBJ1-3; possible D gene TRBD1, 5 bases. There are 13 residues in the CDR3. The germline V gene has CDR1 ENHRY and CDR2 SYGVKD. The germline V and J ends were trimmed by 5 bases and 2 bases, with 7 bases remaining between them. The CDR3 nucleotides are TGTGCCATCAGTCAGGGTCCTGGAAACACCATATATTTT. This encodes CAISQGPGNTIYF.

The rearrangement joins TRBV6-5 to TRBJ1-1; the match to TRBD1 covers 7 bases. The germline V gene encodes CDR1 MNHEY and CDR2 SVGAGI. CDR3 length equals 16 residues. V lost 0 bases to trimming and J lost 5 bases; unmatched junction nucleotides: 9. Here the CDR3 reads CASSYSGRGRYTEAFF. The CDR3 DNA reads TGTGCCAGCAGTTACTCCGGAAGGGGGCGATATACTGAAGCTTTCTTT.

The V and J genes are TRBV19 and TRBJ1-5; TRBD1 matches at 9 bases. V lost 4 bases and J lost 5; bases outside the gene matches: 6. Germline loops: CDR1 LNHDA, CDR2 SQIVND (reference sequence). The CDR3 covers 15 residues. In DNA form, the CDR3 reads TGTGCCAGTAGTAAAGGGACAGGGCTGCATCAGCCCCAGCATTTT. Its translation is CASSKGTGLHQPQHF.

The V call is TRBV11-2, the J call TRBJ1-2, with 11 bases fitting TRBD1. The CDR3 has 16 amino acids. Trimming cost V 2 bases and J 3 bases; bases outside gene matches: 5. Germline CDR1 reads SGHAT; CDR2 reads FQNNGV. The CDR3 bases are TGTGCCAGCAGCTTACCAGGACAGGGGGCCCACTATGGCTACACCTTC. Residues: CASSLPGQGAHYGYTF.

This clone was detected only once. The gene calls are TRBV6-5 and TRBJ2-7; 8 nucleotides line up with TRBD2. Germline V CDR1 and CDR2: MNHEY, SVGAGI. The CDR3 has 13 amino acids. V lost 2 bases and J lost 3; bases outside the gene matches: 0. The CDR3 nucleotides read TGTGCCAGCAGTTACGGGACTAGCTACGAGCAGTACTTC. This sequence encodes CASSYGTSYEQYF.